This T cell receptor beta chain was captured by sequencing in a study of T cells in Graves' hyperthyroidism and ophthalmopathy. RNA transcripts were the template for amplifying TCR beta CDR3 regions. The primer set for the first-round RT-PCR of the TCR CDR3 was HTBI. Using its own MiXCR run on the multiplex PCR reads, TCRdb lists one record per CDR3 protein. The sample contains approximately 400,000 distinct CDR3 sequences, roughly 13% of which appear only once. Only a few counts were recorded for this clonotype. This TCR was sampled from a man aged 45-60 years with Graves' ophthalmopathy. Material for sequencing was blood.

The CDR3 here is CASSIGGMADTQYF. DNA for the CDR3: TGTGCCAGTAGTATTGGGGGGATGGCAGATACGCAGTATTTT. The chain employs TRBV19 and TRBJ2-3, with D possibly being TRBD2 (6 bases). CDR3 length: 14 amino acids. Per the germline V gene, CDR1 is LNHDA and CDR2 is SQIVND (reference sequence). V shed 3 bases and J shed 4 bases, with 11 bases lying between them. The full variable domain, its missing parts supplied by reference TRBV19 and TRBJ2-3, is DGGITQSPKYLFRKEGQNVTLSCEQNLNHDAMYWYRQDPGQGLRLIYYSQIVNDFQKGDIAEGYSVSREKKESFPLTVTSAQKNPTAFYLCASSIGGMADTQYFGPGTRLTVL.